The entry that follows covers one TCR beta chain sequence. This specimen comes from a study of T cell changes during pregnancy in multiple sclerosis. Assay used: immunoSEQ multiplex PCR; TCRdb lists only in-frame clones, some missing. In the table there are tens of thousands of clones, 85% to 95% of which are singletons. The V gene's germline CDR1 is LNHNV and CDR2 YYDKDF (reference sequence). CDR3 length equals 16 residues. V lost 1 base, J lost 5 bases, and 14 bases lay in between. This receptor was identified in a female donor with multiple sclerosis, enrolled in a pregnancy study. This chain connects TRBV15 to TRBJ2-2; tentative D call: TRBD1 (6 bases). Sequences were derived from peripheral blood, sampled in the third trimester of pregnancy. The CDR3 nucleotides are TGTGCCACCAGCAGAGCGAGGGGACATAAAACCGGGGAGCTGTTTTTT. This codes for CATSRARGHKTGELFF.